The 7 T cell receptor beta chains listed next were all sequenced from one sample in a study of PD-1 blockade in classical Hodgkin lymphoma. Every one of the patients relapsed after autologous stem cell transplantation (brentuximab vedotin exposure was variable). Only in-frame clones appear in the TCRdb table, and some are missing; sequencing was by immunoSEQ multiplex PCR. The sample lists around 20,000 clones; around 68% were seen once. Specimen: peripheral blood mononuclear cells (PBMCs), collected at baseline. Every receptor here comes from a human donor with classical Hodgkin lymphoma.

The chain recombines TRBV5-1 with TRBJ2-4; D possibly corresponds to TRBD2 (5 bases). The CDR3 runs to 16 residues. Germline-derived CDR1 and CDR2 are SGHRS and YFSETQ. V lost 0 bases, J lost 0 bases, and 10 bases lay in between. CDR3 nucleotide sequence: TGCGCCAGCAGCTTGGCCCCGGGGATAGCCAAAAACATTCAGTACTTC. Translating it yields CASSLAPGIAKNIQYF.

CDR3 DNA sequence: TGTGCTAGTGGTATCGGGACTAGCTCCTACAATGAGCAGTTCTTC. This translates into CASGIGTSSYNEQFF. The chain combines TRBV12-5 with TRBJ2-1; 8 bases match TRBD2. CDR3 length equals 15 residues. After removal of 5 bases from V and 0 bases from J, the junction contained 3 bases not matched to a gene. The germline gives CDR1 LGHNT, CDR2 FRNRAP.

Only one count was recorded for this clone. This chain connects TRBV6-5 to TRBJ2-7, with D maybe TRBD2 (6 bases). Trimming took 0 bases from V and 3 from J, leaving 9 bases between them. The V gene's germline CDR1 is MNHEY and CDR2 SVGAGI. The CDR3 is 14 amino acids. CDR3 DNA: TGTGCCAGCAGTTACTCGGGACTCGACTACGAGCAGTACTTC. Residues: CASSYSGLDYEQYF.

This chain joins TRBV27 and TRBJ2-7; TRBD2 matches at 11 bases. The CDR3 runs 17 residues. The J segment lost 4 bases and the V segment lost 2 bases, leaving 10 bases of the junction unmatched. CDR1 and CDR2 from the germline V gene are MNHEY and SMNVEV (reference sequence). The CDR3 nucleotides read TGTGCCAGCAGTTTACAGGCTAGCGGGAGGATTATGTACGAGCAGTACTTC. It translates to CASSLQASGRIMYEQYF.

The CDR3 DNA is TGCGCCAGCAGCTGGGACAGATCCTACGAGCAGTACTTC. Its protein product is CASSWDRSYEQYF. The chain joins TRBV5-1 to TRBJ2-7, with TRBD1 matching over 7 bases. The V gene end was trimmed by 3 bases and the J gene end by 1 base; junction bases not matched to a gene: 1. CDR1 and CDR2 from the germline V gene are SGHRS and YFSETQ. This CDR3 contains 13 residues.

This sequence joins TRBV5-1 and TRBJ2-5; 7 nucleotides agree with TRBD1. The end of the DNA aligns better with TRBJ2-7, so the J call may be wrong. CDR3 size: 13 residues. CDR1 is SGHRS, CDR2 YFSETQ, per germline. The DNA for the CDR3 is TGCGCCAGCAGCTGGGACGGGACAGCCGAGCAGTACTTC. It is translated as CASSWDGTAEQYF.

V gene TRBV7-2 combines with J gene TRBJ1-5; D perhaps matches TRBD1 (6 bases). Germline CDR1 SGHTA, CDR2 FQGNSA. The CDR3 spans 14 residues. V lost 5 bases, J lost 5 bases, and 13 bases lay in between. CDR3 amino acids: CASSPGGAYQPQHF. CDR3 sequence (DNA): TGTGCCAGCAGCCCCGGGGGGGCGTATCAGCCCCAGCATTTT.